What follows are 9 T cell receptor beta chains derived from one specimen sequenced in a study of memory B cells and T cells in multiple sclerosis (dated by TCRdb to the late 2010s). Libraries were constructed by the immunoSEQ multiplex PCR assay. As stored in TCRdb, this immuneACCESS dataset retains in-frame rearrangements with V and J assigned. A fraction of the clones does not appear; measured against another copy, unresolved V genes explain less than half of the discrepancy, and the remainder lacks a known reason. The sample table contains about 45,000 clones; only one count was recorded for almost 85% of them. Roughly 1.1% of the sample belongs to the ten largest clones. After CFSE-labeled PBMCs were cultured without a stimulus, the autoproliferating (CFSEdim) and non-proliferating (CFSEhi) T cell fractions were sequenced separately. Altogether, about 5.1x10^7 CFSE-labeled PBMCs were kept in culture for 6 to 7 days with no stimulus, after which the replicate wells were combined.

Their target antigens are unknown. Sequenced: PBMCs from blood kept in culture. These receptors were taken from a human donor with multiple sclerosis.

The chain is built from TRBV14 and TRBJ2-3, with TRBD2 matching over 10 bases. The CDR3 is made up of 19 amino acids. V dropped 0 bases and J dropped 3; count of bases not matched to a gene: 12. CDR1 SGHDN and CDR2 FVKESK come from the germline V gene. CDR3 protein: CASSQEVYPAGGFTDTQYF. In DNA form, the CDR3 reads TGTGCCAGCAGCCAAGAAGTGTATCCAGCGGGGGGGTTTACAGATACGCAGTATTTT.

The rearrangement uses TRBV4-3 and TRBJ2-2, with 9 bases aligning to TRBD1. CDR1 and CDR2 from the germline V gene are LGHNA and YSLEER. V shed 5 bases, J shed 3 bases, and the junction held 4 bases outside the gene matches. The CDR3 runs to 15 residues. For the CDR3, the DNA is TGCGCCAGCAGCGTCCGGGACAGGGACACCGGGGAGCTGTTTTTT. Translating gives CASSVRDRDTGELFF.

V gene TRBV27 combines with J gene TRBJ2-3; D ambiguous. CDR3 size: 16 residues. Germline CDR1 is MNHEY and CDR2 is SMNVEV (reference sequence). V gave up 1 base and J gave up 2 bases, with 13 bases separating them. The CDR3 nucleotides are TGTGCCAGCAGTTTATTATCGCCATACGACACAGATACGCAGTATTTT. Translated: CASSLLSPYDTDTQYF.

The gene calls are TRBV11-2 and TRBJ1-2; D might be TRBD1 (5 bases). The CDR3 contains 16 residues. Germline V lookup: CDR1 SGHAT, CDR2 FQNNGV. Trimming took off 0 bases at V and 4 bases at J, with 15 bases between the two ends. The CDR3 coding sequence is TGTGCCAGCAGCTTAGAGGCCAGGGACTCAAGCTATGGCTACACCTTC. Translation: CASSLEARDSSYGYTF.

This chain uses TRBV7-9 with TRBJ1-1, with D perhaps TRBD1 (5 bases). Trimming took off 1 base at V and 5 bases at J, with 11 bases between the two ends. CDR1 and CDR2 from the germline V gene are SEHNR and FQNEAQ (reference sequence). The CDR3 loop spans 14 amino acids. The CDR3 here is CASSLVTGGTEAFF. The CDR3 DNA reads TGTGCCAGCAGCTTAGTAACGGGGGGAACTGAAGCTTTCTTT.

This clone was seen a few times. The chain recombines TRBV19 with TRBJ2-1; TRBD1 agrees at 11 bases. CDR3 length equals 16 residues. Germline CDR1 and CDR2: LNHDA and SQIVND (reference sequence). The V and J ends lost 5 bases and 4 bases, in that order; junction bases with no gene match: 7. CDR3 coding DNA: TGTGCCAGTAGTCCCCGGACAGGGGGCCCATACAATGAGCAGTTCTTC. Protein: CASSPRTGGPYNEQFF.

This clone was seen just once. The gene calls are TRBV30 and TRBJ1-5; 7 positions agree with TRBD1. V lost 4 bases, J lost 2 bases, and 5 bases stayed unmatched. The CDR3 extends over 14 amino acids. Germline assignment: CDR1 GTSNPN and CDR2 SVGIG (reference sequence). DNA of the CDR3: TGTGCCTGGACTTACAGGGGAGGCAATCAGCCCCAGCATTTT. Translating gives CAWTYRGGNQPQHF.

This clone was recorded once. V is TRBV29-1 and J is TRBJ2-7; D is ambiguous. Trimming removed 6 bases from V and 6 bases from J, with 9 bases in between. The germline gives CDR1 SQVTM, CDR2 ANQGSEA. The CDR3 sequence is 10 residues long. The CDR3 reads CSVQTTEQYF. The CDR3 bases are TGCAGCGTCCAAACGACCGAGCAGTACTTC.

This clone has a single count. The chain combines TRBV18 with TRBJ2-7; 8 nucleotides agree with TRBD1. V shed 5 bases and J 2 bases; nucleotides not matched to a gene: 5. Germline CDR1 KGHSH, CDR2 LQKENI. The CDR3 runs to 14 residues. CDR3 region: CASSAGTGPYEQYF. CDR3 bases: TGTGCCAGCTCAGCCGGGACAGGACCCTACGAGCAGTACTTC.